The sequence of this TCR beta chain was determined in a study of T cells in tuberculosis. Study-level information: Sequenced TCRs come from CD1B-GMM tetramer-binding T cells. This South African cohort compared adolescents with or without latent tuberculosis against adults with active tuberculosis. Whole-study results and caveats: Samples were chosen by availability of cryopreserved specimens. Smaller distances to GMM-specific TCRs suggested their expansion in active tuberculosis.

In regard to this clone: Its cognate antigen is unknown.

Trimming shortened V by 0 bases and J by 7 bases, and 17 bases separated the two germline ends. Germline lookup yields CDR1 MNHEY and CDR2 SMNVEV (reference sequence). The CDR3 totals 16 residues. Profiling relied on immunoSEQ multiplex PCR, and the TCRdb table lists in-frame clones only, not all of them. The sample lists 31,000 or so clones, roughly 82% occurring once. This sample's time point: new active TB diagnosis, blood taken before or within 7 days of starting treatment. This TCR was recovered from an adult with tuberculosis. The specimen was PBMCs, collected at tuberculosis diagnosis. J is TRBJ2-3 and V is TRBV27, with D maybe TRBD1 (6 bases). Written as DNA, the CDR3 is TGTGCCAGCAGTTTATCGATACAGGGAGTTAGGAATACGCAGTATTTT. As protein: CASSLSIQGVRNTQYF.